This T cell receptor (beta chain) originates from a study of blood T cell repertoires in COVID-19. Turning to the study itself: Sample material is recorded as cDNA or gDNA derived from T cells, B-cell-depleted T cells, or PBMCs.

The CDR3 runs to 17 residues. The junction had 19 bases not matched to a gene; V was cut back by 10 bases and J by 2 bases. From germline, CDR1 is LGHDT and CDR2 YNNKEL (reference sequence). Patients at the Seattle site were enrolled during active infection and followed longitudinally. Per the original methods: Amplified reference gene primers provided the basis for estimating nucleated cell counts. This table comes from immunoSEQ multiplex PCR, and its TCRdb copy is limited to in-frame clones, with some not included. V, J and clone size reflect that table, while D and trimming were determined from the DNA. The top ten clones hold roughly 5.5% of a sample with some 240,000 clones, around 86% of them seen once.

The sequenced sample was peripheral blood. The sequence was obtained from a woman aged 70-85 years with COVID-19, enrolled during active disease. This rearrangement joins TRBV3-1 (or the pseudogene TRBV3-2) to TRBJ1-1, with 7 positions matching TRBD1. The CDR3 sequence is CANPVTGQDHENTEAFF. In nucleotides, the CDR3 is TGTGCCAACCCCGTCACTGGACAGGACCATGAAAACACTGAAGCTTTCTTT.